This T cell receptor (beta chain) emerged from a study of cytomegalovirus exposure and HLA in healthy donors listed by TCRdb under 2017. About the investigation overall: In an earlier analysis of approximately 640 of the donors, around 300 Gb of sequence data and some 120 million unique TCR beta sequences from 150 million to 200 million T cells were reported. About 330 gigabases of sequencing data and around 80 million unique TCR sequences made up an early release that covered several hundred HLA-typed donors. Of the 398 genotyped donors, 75% to 85% were placed in the genetic ancestry cluster associated with self-reported Caucasian donors. The study aimed to test whether signatures of past pathogen exposure could be identified by cataloging public T cell receptors. The T cell repertoires of roughly 660 subjects were profiled by immunosequencing and related to cytomegalovirus serostatus. In addition to the first cohort of 650 to 750 subjects, a separate validation cohort of under 150 different subjects was used. High-throughput TCR immunosequencing, statistical association of individual TCRs with disease status, and machine learning were combined to predict cytomegalovirus infection status. To study patterns of TCR occurrence, a later analysis re-analyzed previously published TCR beta repertoires from just over 650 donors and added high-resolution HLA genotyping. In the later analysis, no new phenotypic data were used to find candidate immune exposures; instead, reliance was placed on TCR beta sequences and their occurrence across donors. An earlier analysis of fewer than 750 of the donors used high-throughput TCR beta sequencing to judge whether each TCR beta V gene segment behaved as functional or pseudogenic. Donor age, sex, ethnicity and CMV serostatus were compiled alongside the repertoire data. A later genetic analysis used genome-wide SNP genotypes for about three fifths of the 666 donors, treating that subset as a discovery cohort. All discovery cohort repertoires had been generated using a single sequencing platform. HLA typing included class I and class II loci at four-digit resolution. The number of donors typed differed by locus, with about 629-630 for A, B, C, DRB1 and DQB1, around 560 for DQA1, 600 to 610 for DPA1, and about 450 for DPB1. Four or five DR-DQ haplotypes were handled as single units for association and clustering, since linkage in the cohort was strong. Among approximately 370 genotyped donors of the cohort, an average of around 220,000 unique TCR beta nucleotide sequences was sequenced per donor, of which about 18% were non-productive. Study-wide findings and limitations: At a false discovery rate of 0.05, a later analysis linked under 20,000 TCR beta sequences to specific HLA alleles. A further reported finding was that TCR beta sequences accurately predicted the HLA-A and HLA-B alleles for most subjects in the first cohort. For the cohort, immune exposure information was limited to CMV serostatus. According to a later genetic analysis, donors in an Asian-associated ancestry cluster had fewer N-insertions in productive TCRs than the roughly 670-donor mean. The study gave a list of some 150 TCR beta chains associated with cytomegalovirus. Correlated functional status among segregating V segments might reflect linkage disequilibrium, but an unknown experimental factor could not be ruled out. According to a later analysis, parvovirus B19, influenza, CMV and Epstein-Barr virus appeared linked to several top co-occurrence clusters. Most CMV-associated TCR beta chains appeared to be HLA-restricted in a later analysis, and the HLA associations seemed to be driven largely by CMV exposure. In an earlier analysis of roughly 560 of the donors, most TCR beta V segments were observed in productive rearrangements about 90% or about 30% of the time, broadly matching IMGT annotations. Assigning TCR associations to individual alleles was difficult when HLA alleles, especially DR and DQ, strongly co-occurred. Because counts were too low, roughly 18 rarely observed V segments, including chromosome 9 orphons, were left out of the earlier analysis of 500 to 750 of the donors. V-gene and J-gene trimming of TCR beta chains was associated with a missense DCLRE1C variant in a later genetic analysis, and the association was replicated in an independent cohort. Compared with equally common non-associated chains, HLA-associated TCR beta chains in a later analysis were more clonally expanded and had lower generation probabilities. Some IMGT-functional V segments, including TRBV6-2 and TRBV6-3, could not be told apart with the 87-base-pair reads, so those segments were excluded. Across donors, most TCR sequences were observed very rarely, whereas some public TCRs were present in many individuals. This cohort had only TCR beta chains sequenced, and the lack of alpha or paired-chain data limited which features could be detected. The presence/absence analyses assumed that sequencing depth was roughly uniform across donors, and that assumption may not be true. In vitro tests confirmed that a few of the cytomegalovirus-associated TCR beta chains recognize cytomegalovirus antigens. The classifier was reported to diagnose cytomegalovirus status with high specificity and sensitivity in both the original cohort and the validation cohort. The authors suggested that the approach could potentially be generalized to other disease states and immunological phenotypes. A later analysis found that TCR association rates varied across HLA loci, with DRB1 alleles showing the most associated TCRs and HLA-C alleles the fewest. Because HLA typing was missing for some donors at each locus, association tests included only the typed subset. A cluster of highly shared sequence variants was judged likely to represent a technical artifact of the sequencing pipeline.

Library prep was done by the immunoSEQ multiplex PCR assay. The multiplex PCR relied on a mix of 60 forward primers for TCR Vbeta segments and 13 reverse primers for TCR Jbeta segments. Amplification of the CDR3 region of rearranged TCR beta genes was performed with a multiplex PCR assay on genomic DNA. The Illumina HiSeq System was used to sequence the amplified TCR beta libraries as 87-base-pair reads. In the authors' own workflow: In a later analysis, some 80 million unique TCR beta chains were counted across the roughly 610 repertoires, and around 10 million of these chains were shared by at least two donors. A nearest-neighbor algorithm error-corrected the raw reads and collapsed the reads into unique sequences, merging closely related sequences to remove PCR and sequencing errors. CDR3 sequences were aligned to IMGT reference sequences to assign V, D and J gene segments. For a sequence to be retained, at least a six-nucleotide match to both a V gene segment and a J gene segment was required. Rearrangements were classified as productive when the CDR3 lacked stop codons and remained in frame with V and J, and all other rearrangements were classified as non-productive. Following IMGT convention, CDR3 was defined as the stretch from the second conserved V-encoded cysteine to the conserved J-encoded phenylalanine. The earlier analysis of a few hundred of the donors excluded any sequence lacking an unambiguous match to a single V gene segment. In an earlier analysis of some 590 of the donors, V segments were called functional above 56.7% productive rearrangements and were called segregating when the between-donor standard deviation exceeded 5%. A statistical classification framework was built for diagnosing cytomegalovirus status from the catalog of TCR beta chain sequences. V and J gene assignment, in a later analysis, came from comparing TCR nucleotide sequences with IMGT/GENE-DB human TR gene sequences. In a later analysis, CDR3 sequences and most-parsimonious VDJ recombination scenarios were assigned using the TCRdist pipeline. In a later analysis, every TCR beta chain was defined by the combination of its CDR3 amino acid sequence and its V-gene family, and reads without a unique V-gene family were dropped. As a way to deal with suspected cross-contamination and a sequencing artifact, a later analysis dropped 640 or so nucleotide sequences that were highly shared and had low generation probability. In a later analysis, a clonal expansion index for each public chain was calculated from normalized within-repertoire ranks of inferred template counts. A later analysis computed generation probabilities with a VDJ recombination model fitted to out-of-frame rearrangements, and checked the results against IGoR. A later analysis scored TCR-TCR, TCR-HLA and TCR-CMV co-occurrence with hypergeometric tests, applying a repertoire-size bias correction to TCR pairs. In a later analysis, false discovery rates were estimated by permuting HLA or CMV assignments 20 times. In a later analysis, co-occurring TCRs were grouped using DBSCAN, and TCRdist sequence similarity was added for clustering within HLA-allele-positive subsets. Co-occurrence clustering excluded repertoires with fewer than 30,000 or more than 120,000 public chains, plus five with anomalous nucleotide sharing. Sourced from immuneACCESS, this table was stored by TCRdb with only in-frame sequences that have V and J called. A share of the clones is absent; for the studies checked, an unresolved V gene accounts for under half, and the remainder has no known explanation. That table is the source of V, J and clone size, and D and trimming were worked out from the DNA. The sample data list 150,000 to 200,000 clones, and approximately 71% of these were observed just once. The top ten clones comprise around 11% of the sample.

Concerning this clone: Its antigen has not been determined. No base quality values were provided; no much bigger clone lies one nucleotide off.

The cohort was made up of roughly 670 healthy bone marrow donors. All cohort members were sampled while nominally healthy, although unrecorded immune exposures were likely present. The donor was CMV seropositive and was included in the group of 250 to 300 seropositive cohort members. Every donor gave a peripheral blood sample, and the peripheral blood mononuclear cells from that sample were used for TCR beta sequencing. The Qiagen DNeasy Blood Extraction Kit was used to extract genomic DNA from the blood cell samples. The CDR3 sequence holds 13 residues, the cysteine and phenylalanine included. The read is trimmed to its CDR3 DNA, 39 bases read in frame from base 1. Reading the germline V gene (reference sequence) gives CDR1 LNHDA and CDR2 SQIVND. V ends up 6 bases short and J 1 base short, with an unmatched junction base count of 1.

The sample consisted of PBMCs. The chain is assembled from TRBV19 and TRBJ2-5, and TRBD1 matches 8 of the central bases. This TCR was sampled from a man between 18 and 29 years old in good health and CMV-seropositive. The CDR3 reads as follows: CASRQGAQETQYF. In nucleotide form, the sequence is TGTGCCAGTAGGCAGGGGGCCCAAGAGACCCAGTACTTC.